One sample yielded the 9 T cell receptor beta chains listed below, sequenced in a study of tumor-infiltrating lymphocytes in primary liver carcinoma. Germline DNA was extracted alongside blood RNA, which was obtained from unsorted whole blood. Starting material of 450 to 500 ng total RNA yielded TCR beta cDNA via a constant-region primer. Three nested multiplex PCR rounds, a slightly modified ARM-PCR method, built the TCR beta libraries. A C-beta reverse primer and TRBV1-TRBV30 forward primers served in each of the first two PCR rounds, at 9 to 10 cycles apiece. TCRdb re-called the multiplex PCR reads with MiXCR, one entry per CDR3 protein. The table shows 300,000 to 400,000 distinct CDR3 sequences, with around 60% occurring only once. The sequenced material came from peripheral blood. All receptors derive from a man in his forties or fifties with primary liver carcinoma and hepatitis B virus infection.

This clonotype was counted ten times or more. The chain couples TRBV14 to TRBJ2-4; D is possibly TRBD1 or TRBD2 (5 bases each). Per the germline V gene, CDR1 is SGHDN and CDR2 is FVKESK. Trimming removed 4 bases at V and 7 bases at J, with 14 bases between. The CDR3 length is 14 residues. The CDR3 sequence: CASSRSPEGNIQYF. The CDR3 DNA sequence: TGTGCCAGCAGCCGGAGTCCCGAGGGGAACATTCAGTACTTC.

Of note for this clonotype: A much larger clone sits a single nucleotide away, making a read error possible. The chain combines TRBV10-3 with TRBJ2-3; 7 positions agree with TRBD1. Looked up from germline, CDR1 is ENHRY and CDR2 is SYGVKD. The trim removed 10 bases at V and 15 bases at J, leaving 19 bases unmatched. The CDR3 spans 13 residues. The CDR3 DNA reads as TGTGCCAATCAACAAACCGGGACAGCCCCGCCCTATTTT. It is translated as CANQQTGTAPPYF.

This clonotype has a handful of counts. The rearrangement links TRBV6-1 to TRBJ1-4; no clear D gene. This CDR3 has 16 amino acids. The germline V gene has CDR1 MNHNS and CDR2 SASEGT. V was shortened by 3 bases and J by 0 bases, with 11 bases between the two germline ends. CDR3 coding DNA: TGTGCCAGCAGTGATCCTTTGAGGGCAACTAATGAAAAACTGTTTTTT. This encodes CASSDPLRATNEKLFF.

To note about this clonotype: The CDR3 end shows no conserved phenylalanine or tryptophan, and so a read error is likely. This rearrangement joins TRBV11-1 to TRBJ2-1, with D uncertain. The length of the CDR3 is 11 residues. Per germline, CDR1 SGHAT and CDR2 FQDESV (reference sequence). In DNA, the CDR3 is TGTACCAGCAGCTTAGCTTGGGAGCAGTTCCTC. This translates into CTSSLAWEQFL.

V and J are TRBV29-1 and TRBJ2-1; no clear D gene. CDR1 is SQVTM and CDR2 is ANQGSEA in the germline V gene. Trimming took off 0 bases at V and 3 bases at J, with 15 bases between the two ends. The CDR3 runs 16 residues. CDR3 region: CSVEDPDLSFYNEQFF. CDR3 nucleotides: TGCAGCGTTGAAGATCCAGATCTGAGCTTCTACAATGAGCAGTTCTTC.

CDR3 residues: CSVEIGDMDGQFF. CDR3 sequence (DNA): TGCAGCGTTGAGATAGGAGACATGGACGGGCAGTTCTTC. The chain uses TRBV29-1 and TRBJ2-1; D gene unclear. The CDR3 consists of 13 residues. Germline V gene data show CDR1 as SQVTM and CDR2 as ANQGSEA. V lost 3 bases, J lost 12 bases, and 18 bases lay in between.

Note on this clonotype: At one end, the junction sequence differs from germline, possibly due to a read error. The chain links TRBV28 to TRBJ2-1, with a tentative D call TRBD1 (5 bases). Germline CDR1 and CDR2: MDHEN and SYDVKM. CDR3 length: 13 amino acids. In DNA form, the CDR3 reads TGTGCCGGCAGTTTCGGACACCAGTTAGGGCAGTTATTC. Residues: CAGSFGHQLGQLF.

The chain combines TRBV5-1 with TRBJ2-5; 10 bases line up with TRBD1. Germline assignment: CDR1 SGHRS and CDR2 YFSETQ. Germline trimming cut 4 bases from V and 2 bases from J; bases unmatched to any gene: 5. The CDR3 contains 15 residues. The CDR3 protein is CASSRTGGDQETQYF. The CDR3 region has the DNA TGCGCCAGCAGCCGGACAGGGGGGGATCAAGAGACCCAGTACTTC.

With respect to this clonotype: Likely a read error: the CDR3 ends without its conserved phenylalanine or tryptophan. The chain has TRBV6-1 and TRBJ2-7, with D maybe TRBD1 (6 bases). V shed 7 bases and J shed 4 bases, with 17 bases lying between them. The CDR3 totals 14 residues. Germline loops: CDR1 MNHNS, CDR2 SASEGT. Here the CDR3 reads CASIELGRGYEQYL. The DNA for the CDR3 is TGTGCCAGCATCGAACTGGGCAGGGGTTACGAGCAGTACTTA.